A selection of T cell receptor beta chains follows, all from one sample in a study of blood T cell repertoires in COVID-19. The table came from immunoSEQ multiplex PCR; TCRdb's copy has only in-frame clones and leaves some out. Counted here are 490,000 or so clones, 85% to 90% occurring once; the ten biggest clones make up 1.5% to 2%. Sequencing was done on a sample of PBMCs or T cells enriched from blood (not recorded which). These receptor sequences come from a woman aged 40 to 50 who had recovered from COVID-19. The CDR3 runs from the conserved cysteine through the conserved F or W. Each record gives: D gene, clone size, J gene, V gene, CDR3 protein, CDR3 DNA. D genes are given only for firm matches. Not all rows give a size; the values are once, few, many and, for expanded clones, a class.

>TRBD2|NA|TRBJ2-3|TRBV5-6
CASSLRTSGRAGADTQYF
TGTGCCAGCAGCCTTAGGACTAGCGGGAGGGCCGGGGCAGATACGCAGTATTTT
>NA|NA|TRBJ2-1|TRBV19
CASKGLFGEGSYNEQFF
TGTGCCAGTAAGGGGCTATTTGGGGAAGGGTCCTACAATGAGCAGTTCTTC
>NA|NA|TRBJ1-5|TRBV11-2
CASSLWGGVQPQHF
TGTGCCAGCAGCCTGTGGGGGGGGGTTCAGCCCCAGCATTTT
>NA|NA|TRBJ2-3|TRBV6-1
CASSEQGSTDTQYF
TGTGCCAGCAGTGAACAGGGGAGCACAGATACGCAGTATTTT
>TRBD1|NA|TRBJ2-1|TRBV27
CASRLYQGASYNEQFF
TGTGCCAGCAGGCTCTATCAGGGGGCTTCCTACAATGAGCAGTTCTTC
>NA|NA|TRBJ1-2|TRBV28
CASQWGGHGYTF
TGTGCCAGCCAATGGGGGGGCCATGGCTACACCTTC
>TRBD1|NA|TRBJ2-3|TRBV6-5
CASSLPRDSGDTQYF
TGTGCCAGCAGTCTCCCCCGGGACAGTGGAGATACGCAGTATTTT
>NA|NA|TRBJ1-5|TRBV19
CASSTAAGNQPQHF
TGTGCCAGTAGTACGGCGGCAGGGAATCAGCCCCAGCATTTT
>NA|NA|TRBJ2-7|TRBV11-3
CASSYVGGFYEQYF
TGTGCCAGCAGCTACGTCGGGGGATTCTACGAGCAGTACTTC
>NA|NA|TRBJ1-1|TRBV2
CASPRTPRQVELGTEAFF
TGTGCCAGCCCGAGGACCCCGCGACAGGTGGAGTTGGGCACTGAAGCTTTCTTT
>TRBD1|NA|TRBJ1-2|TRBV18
CASSQGQGAFNYGYTF
TGTGCCAGCTCCCAGGGACAGGGGGCATTTAACTATGGCTACACCTTC
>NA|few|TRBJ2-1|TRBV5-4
CASSSLDNEQFF
TGTGCCAGCAGCTCCCTCGACAATGAGCAGTTCTTC
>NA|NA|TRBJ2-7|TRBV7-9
CASSLSLAGYEQYF
TGTGCCAGCAGCTTATCGCTAGCTGGGTACGAGCAGTACTTC
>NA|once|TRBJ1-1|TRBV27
CASSLFGRVTEAFF
TGTGCCAGCAGTTTATTTGGGAGGGTTACTGAAGCTTTCTTT
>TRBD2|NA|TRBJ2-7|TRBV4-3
CASSRRTSGSLGYEQYF
TGCGCCAGCAGCCGACGCACTAGCGGGAGTTTAGGGTACGAGCAGTACTTC
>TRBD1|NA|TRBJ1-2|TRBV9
CASSAGQGNYGYTF
TGTGCCAGCAGCGCCGGACAGGGAAACTATGGCTACACCTTC
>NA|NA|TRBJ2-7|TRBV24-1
CATSTPGHEQYF
TGTGCCACCAGTACACCAGGCCACGAGCAGTACTTC
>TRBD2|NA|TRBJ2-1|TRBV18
CASSRLALGAGGNHNEQFF
TGTGCCAGCTCACGACTCGCTTTGGGAGCGGGAGGTAATCACAATGAGCAGTTCTTC
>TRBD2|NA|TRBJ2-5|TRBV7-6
CASSLPPSGDSQEAQYF
TGTGCCAGCAGCTTACCACCTAGCGGGGATTCCCAAGAGGCCCAGTACTTC
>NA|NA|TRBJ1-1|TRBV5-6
CASSLGVVMNTEAFF
TGTGCCAGCAGCTTGGGAGTGGTGATGAACACTGAAGCTTTCTTT
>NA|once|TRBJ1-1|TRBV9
CASSVDSLATEAFF
TGTGCCAGCAGCGTCGACAGTTTAGCCACTGAAGCTTTCTTT
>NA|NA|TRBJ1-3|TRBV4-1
CASSQEDRPSGNTIYF
TGCGCCAGCAGCCAAGAGGACAGACCGTCTGGAAACACCATATATTTT
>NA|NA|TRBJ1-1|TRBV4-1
CASSQGGGGADTEAFF
TGCGCCAGCAGCCAAGGAGGCGGGGGCGCGGACACTGAAGCTTTCTTT
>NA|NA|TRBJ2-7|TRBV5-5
CASSLVRSYEQYF
TGTGCCAGCAGCTTGGTTCGCTCCTACGAGCAGTACTTC
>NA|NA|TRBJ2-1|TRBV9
CASSESGYNEQFF
TGTGCCAGCAGCGAATCGGGGTACAATGAGCAGTTCTTC
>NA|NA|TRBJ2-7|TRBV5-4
CASSKPGHLSSYEQYF
TGTGCCAGCAGCAAGCCGGGACACCTGAGCTCCTACGAGCAGTACTTC
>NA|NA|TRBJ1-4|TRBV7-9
CASSGGPIEGNEKLFF
TGTGCCAGCAGCGGGGGCCCCATCGAGGGTAATGAAAAACTGTTTTTT
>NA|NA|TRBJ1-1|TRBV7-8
CASSKTGNTEAFF
TGTGCCAGCAGCAAGACAGGGAACACTGAAGCTTTCTTT
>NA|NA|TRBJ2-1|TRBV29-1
CSVAQEGQPPYNEQFF
TGCAGCGTTGCCCAGGAGGGACAGCCTCCCTACAATGAGCAGTTCTTC
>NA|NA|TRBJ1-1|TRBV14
CASSPLGNTEAFF
TGTGCCAGCAGCCCCCTCGGGAACACTGAAGCTTTCTTT
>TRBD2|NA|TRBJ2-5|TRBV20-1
CSASWREVKTQYF
TGCAGTGCTAGTTGGCGGGAGGTAAAGACCCAGTACTTC
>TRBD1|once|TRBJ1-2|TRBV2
CASREGQGVYGYTF
TGTGCCAGCAGGGAAGGACAGGGGGTTTATGGCTACACCTTC
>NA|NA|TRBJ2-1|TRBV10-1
CASSESAGKLYNEQFF
TGCGCCAGCAGTGAGTCCGCAGGGAAACTTTACAATGAGCAGTTCTTC
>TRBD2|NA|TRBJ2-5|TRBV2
CASSEADGGEETQYF
TGTGCCAGCAGTGAAGCTGACGGGGGGGAAGAGACCCAGTACTTC
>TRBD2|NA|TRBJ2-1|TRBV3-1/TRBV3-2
CASSTTTSGWYNEQFF
TGTGCCAGCAGCACCACGACTAGCGGGTGGTACAATGAGCAGTTCTTC
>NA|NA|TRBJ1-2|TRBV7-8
CASSPLSYGYTF
TGTGCCAGCAGCCCGCTGAGCTATGGCTACACCTTC
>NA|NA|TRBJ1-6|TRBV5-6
CASSRGQRESPLHF
TGTGCCAGCAGCCGCGGACAGAGGGAGTCACCCCTCCACTTT
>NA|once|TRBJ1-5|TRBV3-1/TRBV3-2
CASSQARSGRYSNQPQHF
TGTGCCAGCAGCCAAGCCCGATCAGGGAGGTATAGCAATCAGCCCCAGCATTTT
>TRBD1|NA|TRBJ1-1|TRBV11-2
CASSFKRQGGTEAFF
TGTGCCAGCAGCTTCAAAAGACAGGGGGGCACTGAAGCTTTCTTT
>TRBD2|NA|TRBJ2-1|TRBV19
CASSTSGRAGEQFF
TGTGCCAGTAGCACTAGCGGGAGGGCAGGTGAGCAGTTCTTC
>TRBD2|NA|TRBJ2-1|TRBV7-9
CASSSIAGVNYNEQFF
TGTGCCAGCAGCTCAATAGCGGGAGTAAACTACAATGAGCAGTTCTTC
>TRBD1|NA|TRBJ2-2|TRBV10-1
CASSESRQGTGELFF
TGCGCCAGCAGTGAGTCTAGACAGGGGACCGGGGAGCTGTTTTTT
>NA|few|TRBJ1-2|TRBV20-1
CSASDYGYTF
TGCAGTGCTAGCGACTATGGCTACACCTTC
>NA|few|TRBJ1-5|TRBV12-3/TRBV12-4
CASSFLGNQPQHF
TGTGCCAGCAGTTTTCTCGGCAATCAGCCCCAGCATTTT
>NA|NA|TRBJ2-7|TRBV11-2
CASSLYGGPYEQYF
TGTGCCAGCAGCTTATACGGGGGGCCCTACGAGCAGTACTTC
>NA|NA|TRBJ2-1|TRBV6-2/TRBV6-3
CASSPTGTGRYNEQFF
TGTGCCAGCAGCCCTACAGGGACGGGGCGTTACAATGAGCAGTTCTTC
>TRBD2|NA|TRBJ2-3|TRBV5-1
CASSLATSGSTDTQYF
TGCGCCAGCAGCTTGGCCACTAGCGGGAGCACAGATACGCAGTATTTT
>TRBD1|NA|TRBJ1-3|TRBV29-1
CSVGTGSGNTIYF
TGCAGCGTCGGGACAGGGTCTGGAAACACCATATATTTT
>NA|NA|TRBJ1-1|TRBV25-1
CASSDAITEAFF
TGTGCCAGCAGTGATGCTATAACTGAAGCTTTCTTT
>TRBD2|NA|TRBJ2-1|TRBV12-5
CASGRGLAGVFRDEQFF
TGTGCTAGTGGCCGGGGACTAGCGGGAGTATTTAGGGATGAGCAGTTCTTC
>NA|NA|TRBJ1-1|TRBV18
CASSPIAGPDTEAFF
TGTGCCAGCTCACCAATAGCGGGCCCCGACACTGAAGCTTTCTTT
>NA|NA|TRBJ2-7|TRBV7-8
CASSLAVSYEQYF
TGTGCCAGCAGCTTAGCTGTATCCTACGAGCAGTACTTC
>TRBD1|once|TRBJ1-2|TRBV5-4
CASSSLQGADGYTF
TGTGCCAGCAGCTCTTTACAGGGGGCCGATGGCTACACCTTC
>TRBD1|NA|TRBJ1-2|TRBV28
CATRDRVGYGYTF
TGTGCCACCCGGGACAGGGTAGGCTATGGCTACACCTTC
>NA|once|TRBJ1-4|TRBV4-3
CASSQDQWAGRGKLFF
TGCGCCAGCAGCCAAGATCAGTGGGCGGGGAGAGGGAAACTGTTTTTT
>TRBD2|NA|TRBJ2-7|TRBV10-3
CAIGTSGGSYEQYF
TGTGCCATCGGGACTAGCGGGGGTTCCTACGAGCAGTACTTC
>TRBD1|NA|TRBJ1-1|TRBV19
CASRTGGAGEAFF
TGTGCCAGTAGGACAGGGGGCGCGGGGGAAGCTTTCTTT
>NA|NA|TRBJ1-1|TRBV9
CASSVVGEQGGTTEAFF
TGTGCCAGCAGCGTAGTGGGAGAACAGGGAGGGACCACTGAAGCTTTCTTT